These 30 T cell receptor beta chains were all obtained from the same sample, sequenced in a study of blood T cells in healthy people across ages (dated by TCRdb to between 2014 and 2017). Library generation was performed with 5' RACE. This sample was sequenced with an Illumina HiSeq 2500. A second about 7 to 11 cycle PCR used a sample-barcoded 5' primer and a J-beta primer mix. TCRdb itself trimmed the public reads at Q25 with fastp, ran MiXCR and retained productive beta chains. Rows with one shared CDR3 protein collapse into an entry with the most common genes and DNA. The sample includes approximately 940,000 distinct CDR3 sequences, with around 48% observed a single time. The top ten clonotypes cover under 15% of the sample. The specimen sequenced was blood. The receptors stem from a man aged 25-45 years in good health.

This chain links TRBV4-1 with TRBJ1-2, with unresolved D. The ends were cut back, 2 bases at V and 2 bases at J, with 9 bases in the middle. The CDR3 is 14 amino acids. From germline, CDR1 is MGHRA and CDR2 YSYEKL. CDR3 amino acids: CASSQWTENYGYTF. In nucleotides, the CDR3 is TGCGCCAGCAGCCAATGGACGGAAAACTATGGCTACACCTTC.

This clonotype was detected only a few times. The gene calls are TRBV20-1 and TRBJ2-1; tentatively, D is TRBD1 (5 bases). The CDR3 has 12 amino acids. Germline CDR1 and CDR2: DFQATT and SNEGSKA (reference sequence). Trimming removed 3 bases at V and 9 bases at J, with 12 bases between. CDR3 DNA sequence: TGCAGTGCTAGTGAACAGCAGGGTGAGCAGTTCTTC. Its translation: CSASEQQGEQFF.

This clonotype was observed a handful of times. This sequence joins TRBV3-1 and TRBJ2-1; TRBD2 matches at 11 bases. Germline lookup yields CDR1 LGHDT and CDR2 YNNKEL (reference sequence). The CDR3 extends over 15 amino acids. V dropped 4 bases and J dropped 8; count of bases not matched to a gene: 7. The CDR3 coding sequence is TGTGCCAGCAGCCCCGGGACTAGCGGTTGGGATGAGCAGTTCTTC. Translated: CASSPGTSGWDEQFF.

The count of this clonotype is one. The V and J genes are TRBV9 and TRBJ2-6, with D possibly called TRBD1 or TRBD2 (5 bases each). V was trimmed by 4 bases and J by 0 bases, leaving 14 bases between them. Germline V gives CDR1 SGDLS, CDR2 YYNGEE. The CDR3 totals 17 residues. CDR3 sequence (DNA): TGTGCCAGCAGCCTACGGGACGGAGGCTCTGGGGCCAACGTCCTGACTTTC. Its protein product is CASSLRDGGSGANVLTF.

This sequence joins TRBV27 and TRBJ1-2; 10 nucleotides agree with TRBD1. The trim removed 6 bases at V and 4 bases at J, leaving 8 bases unmatched. The CDR3 loop spans 15 amino acids. Germline CDR1 is MNHEY and CDR2 is SMNVEV (reference sequence). CDR3 loop: CASREGTGVRYGYTF. Written as DNA, the CDR3 is TGTGCCAGCAGAGAAGGGACAGGGGTTCGCTATGGCTACACCTTC.

The chain joins TRBV27 to TRBJ2-7, with TRBD2 matching over 11 bases. Looked up from germline, CDR1 is MNHEY and CDR2 is SMNVEV (reference sequence). The CDR3 covers 15 residues. With 6 bases clipped from V and 2 bases from J, the junction kept 6 bases outside the gene matches. The chain's CDR3 is CASRKTSGGPYEQYF. The CDR3, as DNA: TGTGCCAGCAGGAAAACTAGCGGGGGACCCTACGAGCAGTACTTC.

The rearrangement joins TRBV7-8 to TRBJ2-7; D possibly matches TRBD1 or TRBD2 (5 bases each). Per germline, CDR1 SGHVS and CDR2 FQNEAQ. This CDR3 is built from 15 residues. Trimming took 5 bases from V and 0 from J, leaving 14 bases between them. The CDR3 DNA follows: TGTGCCAGCAGCATCGGGACCGCGAGCTCCTACGAGCAGTACTTC. Encoded protein: CASSIGTASSYEQYF.

V is TRBV2 and J is TRBJ1-5; TRBD1 matches 9 bases. There are 15 residues in the CDR3. With V trimmed by 8 bases and J by 6 bases, 11 bases remained unmatched. Germline CDR1 and CDR2: SNHLY and FYNNEI. CDR3 sequence (DNA): TGTGCCAGCTGCCCACAGGGGGCTCGGGGTCAGCCCCAGCATTTT. It is translated as CASCPQGARGQPQHF.

The V gene is TRBV25-1, the J gene TRBJ2-5; either TRBD1 or TRBD2 may fit D (5 bases each). CDR3 size: 16 residues. CDR1 and CDR2 (germline): MGHDK, SYGVNS. Between the trimmed V and J ends, which lost 4 bases and 1 base, there was a span of 16 bases. The CDR3 DNA reads TGTGCCAGCAGTGGAGGGGCCCAGATATTCCAAGAGACCCAGTACTTC. This translates into CASSGGAQIFQETQYF.

This clonotype has a handful of counts. CDR3 residues: CATSDQQGRETQYF. CDR3 nucleotides: TGTGCCACCAGTGATCAACAGGGCCGAGAGACCCAGTACTTC. This sequence joins TRBV24-1 and TRBJ2-5; a possible D gene is TRBD1 (6 bases). With 3 bases removed from V and 4 bases from J, the gap between germline ends came to 11 bases. The CDR3 length is 14 residues. The germline V gene has CDR1 KGHDR and CDR2 SFDVKD.

In its sample, this clonotype was seen a few times. This chain joins TRBV5-1 and TRBJ2-5; TRBD2 is a possible D gene (5 bases). Trimming removed 4 bases at V and 5 bases at J, with 12 bases between. CDR1 and CDR2 from the germline V gene are SGHRS and YFSETQ. The CDR3 runs to 13 residues. The CDR3 loop is CASSVEAAETQYF. The CDR3 DNA is TGCGCCAGCAGCGTGGAGGCTGCGGAGACCCAGTACTTC.

V is TRBV6-1 and J is TRBJ1-4, with 8 bases that match TRBD1. CDR1 is MNHNS, CDR2 SASEGT, per germline. With 7 bases clipped from V and 5 bases from J, the junction kept 6 bases outside the gene matches. The CDR3 spans 14 residues. In nucleotides, the CDR3 is TGTGCCAGCACCCCTGACAGGGGAAATGAAAAACTGTTTTTT. Its protein product is CASTPDRGNEKLFF.

This clonotype was detected a few times. V is TRBV10-3 and J is TRBJ1-5, with D unresolved. The V gene lost 7 bases and the J gene lost 13 bases, with 5 bases spanning the gap. CDR3 length: 8 amino acids. Germline loops: CDR1 ENHRY, CDR2 SYGVKD. CDR3 residues: CAIKAQHF. The CDR3 DNA follows: TGTGCCATCAAGGCTCAGCATTTT.

This clonotype was detected a few times. The chain couples TRBV28 to TRBJ1-6; 10 nucleotides match TRBD1. In germline, CDR1 is MDHEN, CDR2 SYDVKM. V was clipped by 6 bases and J by 14 bases; unmatched bases: 13. The CDR3 has 15 residues. CDR3 region: CASRGSGTGVLTLHF. The CDR3 DNA follows: TGTGCCAGCAGAGGTTCCGGGACAGGGGTACTCACCCTCCACTTT.

Comment on this clonotype: Since a much larger clone is just one base distant, this may be a read error. This chain links TRBV5-5 with TRBJ2-7; 7 bases agree with TRBD2. The CDR3 is 14 residues long. CDR1 and CDR2 from the germline V gene are SGHKS and YYEKEE (reference sequence). The CDR3 DNA reads TGTACCAGCAGCTTGGGAGGGGCTGCCTACGAGCAGTACTTC. It yields the protein CTSSLGGAAYEQYF. Variable domain in full (rest from reference TRBV5-5 and TRBJ2-7): DAGVTQSPTHLIKTRGQQVTLRCSPISGHKSVSWYQQVLGQGPQFIFQYYEKEERGRGNFPDRFSARQFPNYSSELNVNALLLGDSALYLCTSSLGGAAYEQYFGPGTRLTVT.

This clonotype was recorded only once. V and J are TRBV6-5 and TRBJ1-2, with TRBD1 matching over 7 bases. The CDR3 contains 15 residues. Per germline, CDR1 MNHEY and CDR2 SVGAGI. The J segment lost 3 bases and the V segment lost 6 bases, leaving 10 bases of the junction unmatched. CDR3 sequence: CASSLNGDSHYGYTF. Here the CDR3 DNA reads TGTGCCAGCAGCCTCAATGGGGACAGTCACTATGGCTACACCTTC.

This clonotype was recorded a few times. V usage is TRBV25-1 and J usage is TRBJ2-7; D perhaps matches TRBD2 (5 bases). CDR3 length equals 15 residues. Trimming left V 4 bases short and J 7 bases short, with 20 bases between. Germline values: CDR1 MGHDK, CDR2 SYGVNS. The CDR3: CASSAARVLPGEQYF. In DNA, the CDR3 is TGTGCCAGCAGTGCAGCGAGGGTATTGCCCGGTGAGCAGTACTTC.

As for this clonotype: Just one base apart from a much larger clone, this may be a read error. The chain carries TRBV6-6 and TRBJ2-7; tentative D call: TRBD2 (5 bases). The V and J ends lost 8 bases and 4 bases respectively, with 12 bases between them. Germline lookup yields CDR1 MNHNY and CDR2 SVGAGI (reference sequence). The CDR3 spans 12 residues. The CDR3 DNA is TGTGCCAGCCCCCTGGAGGTTTACGAGCAGTACTTC. It codes for CASPLEVYEQYF.

This clonotype was counted between two and nine times. The chain recombines TRBV28 with TRBJ2-5, with D tentatively TRBD1 (5 bases). The germline CDR1 and CDR2 sequences are MDHEN and SYDVKM. V lost 6 bases, J lost 1 base, and 15 bases lay in between. CDR3 length: 15 residues. In DNA form, the CDR3 reads TGTGCCAGCAGCGACCTCAGGGCCTTCCAAGAGACCCAGTACTTC. Translating it yields CASSDLRAFQETQYF.

The chain uses TRBV20-1 and TRBJ2-7, with TRBD1 identical over 7 bases. V dropped 0 bases and J dropped 5; count of bases not matched to a gene: 10. The V gene's germline CDR1 is DFQATT and CDR2 SNEGSKA (reference sequence). The CDR3 runs to 15 residues. The CDR3 here is CSARELTGIYNEQYF. The CDR3 DNA reads as TGCAGTGCTAGAGAACTGACAGGGATCTACAACGAGCAGTACTTC.

Only a few counts were recorded for this clonotype. The chain recombines TRBV9 with TRBJ2-1; D remains ambiguous. CDR1 and CDR2 (germline): SGDLS, YYNGEE. Trimming took 2 bases from V and 2 from J, leaving 11 bases between them. This CDR3 contains 15 residues. The CDR3 loop is CASSVSRGAYNEQFF. The CDR3 bases are TGTGCCAGCAGCGTTTCCCGTGGGGCCTACAATGAGCAGTTCTTC. Full variable domain (remainder filled in from reference TRBV9 and TRBJ2-1): DSGVTQTPKHLITATGQRVTLRCSPRSGDLSVYWYQQSLDQGLQFLIQYYNGEERAKGNILERFSAQQFPDLHSELNLSSLELGDSALYFCASSVSRGAYNEQFFGPGTRLTVL.

The chain has TRBV4-1 and TRBJ1-2; D call uncertain. Trimming removed 0 bases at V and 0 bases at J, with 11 bases between. The CDR3 covers 16 residues. Germline values: CDR1 MGHRA, CDR2 YSYEKL. The CDR3 protein is CASSQEARVSNYGYTF. CDR3 DNA sequence: TGCGCCAGCAGCCAAGAAGCTAGAGTCTCTAACTATGGCTACACCTTC.

CDR3 DNA: TGTGCCTGTGAGGCCGGGCTAACCTACGAGCAGTACTTC. Encoded protein: CACEAGLTYEQYF. The chain recombines TRBV30 with TRBJ2-7; unclear D gene. The CDR3 spans 13 residues. CDR1 and CDR2 from the germline V gene are GTSNPN and SVGIG (reference sequence). V was pared by 6 bases and J by 2 bases, with 14 bases between.

This clonotype was picked up many times. The rearrangement uses TRBV28 and TRBJ2-7; D remains unclear. The CDR3 is made up of 10 amino acids. Trimming left V 6 bases short and J 7 bases short, with 7 bases between. Per the germline V gene, CDR1 is MDHEN and CDR2 is SYDVKM. The DNA of the CDR3 is TGTGCCAGCAGCTTGAGGGAGCAGTACTTC. It yields the protein CASSLREQYF.

V usage is TRBV27 and J usage is TRBJ2-7; D gene ambiguous. This CDR3 is built from 13 residues. Trimming took 6 bases from V and 1 from J, leaving 10 bases between them. Germline CDR1 reads MNHEY; CDR2 reads SMNVEV (reference sequence). CDR3 sequence: CASSRVRSYEQYF. The CDR3 coding sequence is TGTGCCAGCAGCCGGGTTCGGTCCTACGAGCAGTACTTC.

V and J are TRBV7-9 and TRBJ2-3; the D is unclear. The CDR3 is made up of 15 amino acids. V lost 1 base, J lost 5 bases, and 13 bases lay in between. The germline V gene encodes CDR1 SEHNR and CDR2 FQNEAQ (reference sequence). The chain's CDR3 is CASSLGGWSVDTQYF. The CDR3 DNA is TGTGCCAGCAGCTTAGGTGGTTGGTCGGTAGATACGCAGTATTTT.

The chain carries TRBV3-1 and TRBJ2-3; no definite D call. The germline V gene has CDR1 LGHDT and CDR2 YNNKEL (reference sequence). The CDR3 contains 12 residues. Deletions cut 1 base from V and 6 bases from J, with 5 bases between. CDR3 residues: CASSQVEDTQYF. For the CDR3, the DNA is TGTGCCAGCAGCCAAGTTGAGGATACGCAGTATTTT.

The chain joins TRBV7-8 to TRBJ1-4; D is unresolved. Deletions cut 0 bases from V and 0 bases from J, with 14 bases between. Germline values: CDR1 SGHVS, CDR2 FQNEAQ. The CDR3 contains 18 residues. The CDR3, as DNA: TGTGCCAGCAGCTTAGCTCTGGGAGGACTTGCAACTAATGAAAAACTGTTTTTT. It specifies CASSLALGGLATNEKLFF.

The chain employs TRBV20-1 and TRBJ1-5; TRBD1 matches at 10 bases. From germline, CDR1 is DFQATT and CDR2 SNEGSKA (reference sequence). The ends lost 2 bases at V and 4 bases at J; junction bases unmatched: 8. The CDR3 has 16 amino acids. The CDR3 reads CSARLRGTGVNQPQHF. CDR3 nucleotides: TGCAGTGCTAGATTGCGGGGGACAGGGGTGAATCAGCCCCAGCATTTT.

This clonotype has only a few counts. The V gene is TRBV12-3 or TRBV12-4, the J gene TRBJ2-3, with TRBD2 matching 8 bases. With V trimmed by 7 bases and J by 5 bases, 8 bases remained unmatched. The CDR3 runs 14 residues. This CDR3 is CASTLGSGGDTQYF. CDR3 DNA sequence: TGTGCCAGCACCTTGGGAAGCGGGGGAGATACGCAGTATTTT.